This T cell receptor beta chain was identified in a study of blood T cell repertoires in COVID-19. Across the study: The origin of the acute and convalescent COVID-19 samples was the United States, Italy and Spain. PBMCs, B-cell-depleted T cells, or T cells were the source of the cDNA or gDNA that made up the material.

Germline-derived CDR1 and CDR2 are MNHEY and SMNVEV (reference sequence). Trimming took 3 bases from V and 1 from J; bases not matched to a gene: 4. The CDR3 has 15 residues. Authors' processing steps: Reference gene primer amplification gave nucleated cell count estimates. Profiled with immunoSEQ multiplex PCR; TCRdb holds only in-frame clones, not every one. V, J and clone size derive from that table, while D and trimming were established from the DNA sequence. The sample has 90,000 to 110,000 clones; 75% to 90% are singletons. Sequences were obtained from peripheral blood. This chain connects TRBV27 to TRBJ2-7; the match to TRBD2 covers 9 bases. The TCR originated in a woman aged 45-59 years with acute or convalescent COVID-19. The CDR3 is CASSLRGGLSYEQYF. In nucleotides, the CDR3 is TGTGCCAGCAGTTTGCGGGGGGGCCTATCCTACGAGCAGTACTTC.